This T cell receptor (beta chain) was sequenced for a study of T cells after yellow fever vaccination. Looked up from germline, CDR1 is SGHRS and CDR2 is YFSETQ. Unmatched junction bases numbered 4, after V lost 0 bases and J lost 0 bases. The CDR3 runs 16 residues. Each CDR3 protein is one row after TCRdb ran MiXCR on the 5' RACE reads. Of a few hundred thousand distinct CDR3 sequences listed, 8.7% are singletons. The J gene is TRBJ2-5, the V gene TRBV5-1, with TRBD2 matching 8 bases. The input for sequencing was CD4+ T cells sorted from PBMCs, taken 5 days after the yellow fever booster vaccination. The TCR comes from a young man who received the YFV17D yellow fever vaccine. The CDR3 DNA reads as TGCGCCAGCAGCTTGGTTTCTAGCGGGTACCAAGAGACCCAGTACTTC. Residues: CASSLVSSGYQETQYF.